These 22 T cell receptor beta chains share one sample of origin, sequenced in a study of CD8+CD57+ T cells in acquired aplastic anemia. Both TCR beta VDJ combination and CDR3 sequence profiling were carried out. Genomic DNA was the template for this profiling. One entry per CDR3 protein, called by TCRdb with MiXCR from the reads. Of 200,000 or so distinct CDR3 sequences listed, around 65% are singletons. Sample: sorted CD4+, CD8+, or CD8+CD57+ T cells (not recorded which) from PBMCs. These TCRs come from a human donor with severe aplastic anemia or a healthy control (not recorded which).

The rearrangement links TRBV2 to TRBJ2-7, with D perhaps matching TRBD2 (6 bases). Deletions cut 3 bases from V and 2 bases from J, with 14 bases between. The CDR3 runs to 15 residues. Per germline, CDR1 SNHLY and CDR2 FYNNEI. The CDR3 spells CASSDRTSRAYEQYF. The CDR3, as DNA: TGTGCCAGCAGTGATCGAACTAGCAGAGCCTACGAGCAGTACTTC.

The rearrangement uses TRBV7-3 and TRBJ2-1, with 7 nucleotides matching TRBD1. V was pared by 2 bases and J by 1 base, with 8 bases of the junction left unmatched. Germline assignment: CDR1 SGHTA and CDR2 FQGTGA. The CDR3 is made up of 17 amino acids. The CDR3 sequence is CASSLAPGTVSYNEQFF. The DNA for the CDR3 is TGTGCCAGCAGCTTAGCCCCCGGGACAGTTTCCTACAATGAGCAGTTCTTC.

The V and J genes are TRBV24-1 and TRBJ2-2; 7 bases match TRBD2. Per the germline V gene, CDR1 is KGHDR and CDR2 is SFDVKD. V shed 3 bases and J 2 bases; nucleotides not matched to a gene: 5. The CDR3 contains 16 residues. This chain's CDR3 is CATSDPGLENTGELFF. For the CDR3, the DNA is TGTGCCACCAGTGATCCAGGACTAGAAAACACCGGGGAGCTGTTTTTT.

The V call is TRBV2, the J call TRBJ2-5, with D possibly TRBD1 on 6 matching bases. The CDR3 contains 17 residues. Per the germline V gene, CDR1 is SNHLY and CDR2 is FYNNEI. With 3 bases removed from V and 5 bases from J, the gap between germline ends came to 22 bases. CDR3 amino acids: CASSDPYNRVPEETQYF. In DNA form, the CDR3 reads TGTGCCAGCAGTGATCCCTATAACAGGGTACCCGAGGAGACCCAGTACTTC.

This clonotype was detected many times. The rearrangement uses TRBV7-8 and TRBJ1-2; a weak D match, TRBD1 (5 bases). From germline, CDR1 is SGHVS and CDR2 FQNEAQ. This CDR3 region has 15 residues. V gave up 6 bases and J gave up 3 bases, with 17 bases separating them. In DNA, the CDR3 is TGTGCCAGCAGTCGCCACTGGGACGGATACTATGGCTACACCTTC. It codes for CASSRHWDGYYGYTF. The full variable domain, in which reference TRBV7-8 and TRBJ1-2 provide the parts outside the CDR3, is GAGVSQSPRYKVAKRGQDVALRCDPISGHVSLFWYQQALGQGPEFLTYFQNEAQLDKSGLPSDRFFAERPEGSVSTLKIQRTQQEDSAVYLCASSRHWDGYYGYTFGSGTRLTVV.

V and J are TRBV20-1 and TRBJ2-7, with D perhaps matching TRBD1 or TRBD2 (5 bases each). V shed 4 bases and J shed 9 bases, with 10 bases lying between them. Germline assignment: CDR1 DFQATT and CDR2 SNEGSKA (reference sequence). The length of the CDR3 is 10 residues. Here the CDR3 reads CSATGTGQYF. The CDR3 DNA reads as TGCAGTGCTACCGGGACCGGGCAGTACTTC.

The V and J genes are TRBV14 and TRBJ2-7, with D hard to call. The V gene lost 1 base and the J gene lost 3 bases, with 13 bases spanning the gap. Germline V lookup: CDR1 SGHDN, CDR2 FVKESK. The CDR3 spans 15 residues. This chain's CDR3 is CASSQGFSPFYEQYF. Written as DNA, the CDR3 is TGTGCCAGCAGCCAAGGATTCAGCCCCTTCTACGAGCAGTACTTC.

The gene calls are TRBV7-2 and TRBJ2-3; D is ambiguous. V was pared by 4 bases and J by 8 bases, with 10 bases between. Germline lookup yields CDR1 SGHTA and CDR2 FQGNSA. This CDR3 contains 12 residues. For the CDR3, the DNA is TGTGCCAGCAGCTCCGACACGGGTACGCAGTATTTT. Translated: CASSSDTGTQYF.

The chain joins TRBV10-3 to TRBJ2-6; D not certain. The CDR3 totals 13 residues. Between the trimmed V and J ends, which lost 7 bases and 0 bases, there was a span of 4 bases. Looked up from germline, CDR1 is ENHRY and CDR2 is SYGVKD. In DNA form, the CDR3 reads TGTGCCATCACGGACTCTGGGGCCAACGTCCTGACTTTC. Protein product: CAITDSGANVLTF.

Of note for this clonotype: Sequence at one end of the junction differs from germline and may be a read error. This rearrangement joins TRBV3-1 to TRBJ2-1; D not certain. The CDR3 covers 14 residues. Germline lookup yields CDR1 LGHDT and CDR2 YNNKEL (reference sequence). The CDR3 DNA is TGTGCCAGCAGCCAGGCCTCAGTCTGGGATGAGCGGTTCTTC. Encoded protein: CASSQASVWDERFF.

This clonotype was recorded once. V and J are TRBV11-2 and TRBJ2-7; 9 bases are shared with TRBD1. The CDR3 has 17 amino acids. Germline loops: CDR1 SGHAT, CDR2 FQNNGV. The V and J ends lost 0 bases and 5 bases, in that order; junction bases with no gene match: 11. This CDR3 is CASSLEQGAKLIHEQYF. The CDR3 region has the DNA TGTGCCAGCAGCTTAGAACAGGGGGCCAAGCTTATCCACGAGCAGTACTTC.

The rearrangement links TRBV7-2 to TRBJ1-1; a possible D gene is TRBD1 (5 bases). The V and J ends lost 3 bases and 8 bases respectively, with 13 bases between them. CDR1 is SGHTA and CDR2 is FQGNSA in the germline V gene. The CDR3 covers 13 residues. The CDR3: CASSLVQGGEAFF. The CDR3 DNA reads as TGTGCCAGCAGCTTGGTCCAGGGTGGGGAAGCTTTCTTT. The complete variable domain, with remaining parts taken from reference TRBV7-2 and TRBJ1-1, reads GAGVSQSPSNKVTEKGKDVELRCDPISGHTALYWYRQSLGQGLEFLIYFQGNSAPDKSGLPSDRFSAERTGGSVSTLTIQRTQQEDSAVYLCASSLVQGGEAFFGQGTRLTVV.

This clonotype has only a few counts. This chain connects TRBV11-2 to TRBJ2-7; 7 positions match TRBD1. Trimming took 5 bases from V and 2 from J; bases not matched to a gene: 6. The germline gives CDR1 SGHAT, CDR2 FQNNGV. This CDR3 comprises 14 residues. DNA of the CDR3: TGTGCCAGCAGCAAGCCGGGACAGACCTACGAGCAGTACTTC. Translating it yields CASSKPGQTYEQYF.

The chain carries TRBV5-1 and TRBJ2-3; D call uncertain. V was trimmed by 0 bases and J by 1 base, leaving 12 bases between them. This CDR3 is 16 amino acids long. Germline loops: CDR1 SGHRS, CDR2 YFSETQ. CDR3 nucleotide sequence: TGCGCCAGCAGCTTGGTGGCTCGCGGAGGCACAGATACGCAGTATTTT. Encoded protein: CASSLVARGGTDTQYF. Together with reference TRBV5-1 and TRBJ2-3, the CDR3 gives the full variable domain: KAGVTQTPRYLIKTRGQQVTLSCSPISGHRSVSWYQQTPGQGLQFLFEYFSETQRNKGNFPGRFSGRQFSNSRSEMNVSTLELGDSALYLCASSLVARGGTDTQYFGPGTRLTVL.

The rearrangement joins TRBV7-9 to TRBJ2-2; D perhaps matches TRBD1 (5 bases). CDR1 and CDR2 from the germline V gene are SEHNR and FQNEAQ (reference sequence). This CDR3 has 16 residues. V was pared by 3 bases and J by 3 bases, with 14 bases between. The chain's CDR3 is CASSFDSGTDTGELFF. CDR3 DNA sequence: TGTGCCAGCAGCTTTGACAGTGGCACGGACACCGGGGAGCTGTTTTTT.

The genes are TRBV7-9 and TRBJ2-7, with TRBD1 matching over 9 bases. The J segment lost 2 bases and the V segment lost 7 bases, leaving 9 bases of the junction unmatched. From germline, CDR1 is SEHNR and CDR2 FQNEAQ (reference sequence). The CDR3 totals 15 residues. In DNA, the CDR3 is TGTGCCAGCACCGTATCGGGGACAGGGACCTACGAGCAGTACTTC. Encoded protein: CASTVSGTGTYEQYF.

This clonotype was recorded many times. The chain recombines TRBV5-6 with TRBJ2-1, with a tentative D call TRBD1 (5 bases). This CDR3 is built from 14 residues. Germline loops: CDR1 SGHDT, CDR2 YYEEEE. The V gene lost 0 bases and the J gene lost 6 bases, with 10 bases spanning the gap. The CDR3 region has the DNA TGTGCCAGCAGCTTGGCCGACAGCCTCAATGAGCAGTTCTTC. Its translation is CASSLADSLNEQFF.

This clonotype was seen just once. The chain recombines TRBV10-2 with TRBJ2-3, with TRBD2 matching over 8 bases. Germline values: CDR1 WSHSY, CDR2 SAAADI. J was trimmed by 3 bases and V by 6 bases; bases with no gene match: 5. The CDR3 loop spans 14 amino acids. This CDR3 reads CASRAGESTDTQYF. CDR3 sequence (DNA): TGCGCCAGCAGAGCGGGAGAATCGACAGATACGCAGTATTTT.

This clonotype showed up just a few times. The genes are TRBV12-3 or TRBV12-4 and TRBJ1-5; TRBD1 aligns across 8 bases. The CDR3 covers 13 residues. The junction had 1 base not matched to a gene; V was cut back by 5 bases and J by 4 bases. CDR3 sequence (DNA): TGTGCCAGCAGTGACAGGGGAAATCAGCCCCAGCATTTT. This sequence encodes CASSDRGNQPQHF.

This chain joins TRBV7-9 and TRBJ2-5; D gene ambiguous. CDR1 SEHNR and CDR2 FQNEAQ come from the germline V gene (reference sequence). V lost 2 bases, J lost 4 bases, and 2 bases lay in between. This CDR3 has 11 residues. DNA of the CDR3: TGTGCCAGCAGCTTATCAGAGACCCAGTACTTC. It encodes CASSLSETQYF.

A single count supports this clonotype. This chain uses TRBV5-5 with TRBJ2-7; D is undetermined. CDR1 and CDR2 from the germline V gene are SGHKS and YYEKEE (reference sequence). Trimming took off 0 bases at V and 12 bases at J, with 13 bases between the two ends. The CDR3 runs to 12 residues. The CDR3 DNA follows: TGTGCCAGCAGCTTGGAGGAACAGCCCCCGTACTTC. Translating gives CASSLEEQPPYF.

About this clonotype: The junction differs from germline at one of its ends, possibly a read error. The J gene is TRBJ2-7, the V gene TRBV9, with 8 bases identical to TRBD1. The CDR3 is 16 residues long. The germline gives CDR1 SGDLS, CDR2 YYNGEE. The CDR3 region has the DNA TGCGCCAGCAGCCAATGGGGGGACAGGAGAACCTACGAGCAGTACTTC. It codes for CASSQWGDRRTYEQYF.